The 11 T cell receptor beta chains reported below all come from one sample, sequenced in a study of T cells in Graves' hyperthyroidism and ophthalmopathy. There were TCR beta CDR3 regions amplified from RNA transcripts. The HTBI primer set was used in a first-round RT-PCR of the TCR CDR3. TCRdb recomputed calls from the multiplex PCR reads with MiXCR, one row per CDR3 protein. The sample lists hundreds of thousands of distinct CDR3 sequences; roughly 15% were seen once. Material: blood. Source of these receptors: a woman aged 45-65 years with Graves' ophthalmopathy.

In its sample, this clonotype was seen a few times. Given a much more abundant clone one base away, this may be a read error. This sequence joins TRBV10-3 and TRBJ1-2; no clear D gene. CDR1 is ENHRY and CDR2 is SYGVKD in the germline V gene. This CDR3 contains 13 residues. CDR3 coding DNA: TGTGCCGTCAGTGCCCAGCGGAACTATGGCTACACCTTC. As protein: CAVSAQRNYGYTF.

V usage is TRBV6-1 and J usage is TRBJ1-5, with D tentatively TRBD1 (5 bases). From germline, CDR1 is MNHNS and CDR2 SASEGT. The CDR3 totals 15 residues. V lost 2 bases and J lost 7, with 15 bases in between. The CDR3 protein is CASSELGGAQQPQHF. DNA of the CDR3: TGTGCCAGCAGTGAACTCGGTGGGGCGCAGCAGCCCCAGCATTTT.

This clonotype was found many times. This chain connects TRBV14 to TRBJ1-1; D remains unclear. Germline V lookup: CDR1 SGHDN, CDR2 FVKESK. V dropped 1 base and J dropped 0 bases, with 9 bases sitting between them. The CDR3 covers 15 residues. The CDR3 DNA follows: TGTGCCAGCAGCCAAGCACAGCGTCTGAACACTGAAGCTTTCTTT. Translating gives CASSQAQRLNTEAFF.

Concerning this clonotype: A read error is possible here, since a much larger clone lies one base away. The chain carries TRBV5-1 and TRBJ2-1; the D call may be TRBD1 or TRBD2 (5 bases each). V dropped 3 bases and J dropped 2 bases, with 12 bases sitting between them. The V gene's germline CDR1 is SGHRS and CDR2 YFSETQ. The CDR3 is 15 amino acids. The CDR3 DNA reads TGCGCCAGCAGCTCGGCCTTGGGGGCCTACAATGAGCAGTTCTTC. This gives the protein CASSSALGAYNEQFF.

The table lists this clonotype with many counts. The V gene is TRBV5-1, the J gene TRBJ2-1, with D unclear. Trimming took 2 bases from V and 5 from J, leaving 5 bases between them. The germline V gene encodes CDR1 SGHRS and CDR2 YFSETQ. There are 12 residues in the CDR3. CDR3 region: CASSFYNNEQFF. As DNA, the CDR3 is TGCGCCAGCAGCTTTTATAACAATGAGCAGTTCTTC.

Notes on this clonotype: Since a much larger clone is just one base distant, this may be a read error. J is TRBJ2-7 and V is TRBV28; tentative D call: TRBD2 (6 bases). The CDR3 covers 15 residues. Germline CDR1 is MDHEN and CDR2 is SYDVKM. The CDR3 DNA reads as TGTGCCGGCAGTTTAGCTAGCGCAAACTCCTACGAGCAGTACTTC. Encoded protein: CAGSLASANSYEQYF.

This clonotype was counted at least ten times. The gene calls are TRBV2 and TRBJ2-3; no definite D call. V lost 5 bases and J lost 6, with 9 bases in between. The CDR3 is made up of 12 amino acids. Germline CDR1 SNHLY, CDR2 FYNNEI. The CDR3 protein is CASSPSRDTQYF. DNA of the CDR3: TGTGCCAGCAGTCCGTCCCGGGATACGCAGTATTTT.

This clonotype was recorded many times. V is TRBV18 and J is TRBJ2-3; D is unresolved. Germline V gives CDR1 KGHSH, CDR2 LQKENI. V was clipped by 1 base and J by 2 bases, with 10 bases between them. The CDR3 is 15 amino acids. The CDR3 region has the DNA TGTGCCAGCTCACCACGGGCTGCCGCCACAGATACGCAGTATTTT. As protein: CASSPRAAATDTQYF.

The chain employs TRBV7-9 and TRBJ2-1, with D perhaps assigned TRBD1 or TRBD2 (5 bases each). The V end was cut by 10 bases, the J end by 6 bases, with 19 bases between. The CDR3 is 14 amino acids. CDR1 and CDR2 from the germline V gene are SEHNR and FQNEAQ (reference sequence). The CDR3 nucleotides are TGTGCCACAGACCGGGACCAAAGGGCCAATGAGCAGTTCTTC. Translating gives CATDRDQRANEQFF.

Many counts were recorded for this clonotype. The rearrangement links TRBV11-3 to TRBJ2-1; TRBD2 matches 10 bases. Germline V lookup: CDR1 SGHNT, CDR2 YENEEA. After removal of 3 bases from V and 0 bases from J, the junction contained 5 bases not matched to a gene. The CDR3 is made up of 17 amino acids. The CDR3 is CASSLTSSGSSYNEQFF. Here the CDR3 DNA reads TGTGCCAGCAGCTTGACATCTAGCGGGAGCTCCTACAATGAGCAGTTCTTC.

The table lists this clonotype with many counts. The chain has TRBV2 and TRBJ2-1; TRBD1 matches at 10 bases. The V gene's germline CDR1 is SNHLY and CDR2 FYNNEI. Trimming at V came to 7 bases and at J to 9 bases, leaving 12 bases not matched to a gene. The CDR3 is 15 residues long. The CDR3 protein is CASTPGQGSLGEQFF. The CDR3 coding sequence is TGTGCCAGCACACCGGGACAGGGGAGTTTAGGTGAGCAGTTCTTC.